This entry is about one T cell receptor beta chain. No antigen is known for it. The sample comes from a study of cytomegalovirus exposure and HLA in healthy donors. Study outcomes and limitations: Whilst most TCR sequences proved rare, a subset of public TCRs occurred across many donors. It was reported that the classifier diagnosed cytomegalovirus status with high specificity and sensitivity in both the original and validation cohorts. As a later analysis revealed, the rate of TCR association differed by HLA locus, with DRB1 most and HLA-C fewest. V segments that were indistinguishable, TRBV6-2 and TRBV6-3 among them, were omitted from analysis.

There are 15 residues in the CDR3. The PCR was carried out with 60 Vbeta primers and 13 Jbeta primers. Clones were read by immunoSEQ multiplex PCR, and TCRdb kept only the in-frame ones, dropping some. The sample has some 180,000 clones, around 80% seen once. The sequence was collected from a woman under 30 in good health and CMV-seronegative. The chain uses TRBV21-1 and TRBJ2-7; TRBD2 is the table's D call, not checked against the DNA. TRBV21-1 is termed a pseudogene. The sequencing sample was made of PBMCs. The CDR3 sequence is CASSKGAGTSGTQYV. CDR3 DNA: TGTGCCAGCAGCAAAGGGGCAGGGACTAGCGGGACGCAGTACGTC.